The clone carrying this T cell receptor beta chain has only a few counts. The antigen remains undetermined. Investigators reverse transcribed all isolated RNA, so they sequenced expressed TCRB transcripts. Using immunoSEQ multiplex PCR, the repertoire was profiled, and TCRdb retains in-frame clones only, with some absent. The sample contains 350,000 to 450,000 clones, approximately 12% of which appear only once. The data originate from a study of beta chain features in type 1 diabetes. CDR3 size: 14 residues. Germline V CDR1 and CDR2: SNHLY, FYNNEI. Between the trimmed V and J ends, which lost 4 bases and 4 bases, there was a span of 13 bases. Broader study findings: Moderately but significantly shorter TCRB CDR3s were found in Type 1 diabetes patients in all four CD4+ subsets.

The rearrangement uses TRBV2 and TRBJ1-2, with D possibly matching TRBD1 (6 bases). The sequence came from a woman aged 18-35 years with type 1 diabetes. Input material: naive CD4+ T cells from blood. CDR3 residues: CASSAGESSYGYTF. CDR3 coding DNA: TGTGCCAGCAGTGCAGGGGAATCAAGCTATGGCTACACCTTC.